Listed below are T cell receptor beta chains from one sample, sequenced in a study of technical replicates of blood from a few donors. This table comes from immunoSEQ multiplex PCR, and its TCRdb copy is limited to in-frame clones, with some not included. The sample has approximately 81,000 clones; 81% are singletons. Sequenced: PBMCs. The receptors derive from a human donor in good health. Some clones in this sample may be carry-over from other donors' samples. Both conserved end residues are part of each CDR3. D genes are given only for firm matches. Only some rows state a clone size, as once, few, many or a class for expanded clones.

V gene	D gene	J gene	clone size	CDR3 protein	CDR3 DNA
TRBV6-6	TRBD2	TRBJ2-3	-	CASSSSGFRDTQYF	TGTGCCAGCAGTAGTAGCGGGTTTAGGGATACGCAGTATTTT
TRBV5-5	TRBD1	TRBJ1-1	once	CASSWTGLNTEAFF	TGTGCCAGCAGCTGGACAGGGCTGAACACTGAAGCTTTCTTT
TRBV27	TRBD1	TRBJ2-1	-	CASRSRDRPLQEQFF	TGTGCCAGCAGGAGCCGGGACAGGCCACTCCAAGAGCAGTTCTTC
TRBV2	-	TRBJ2-7	-	CASSDGSVNEQYF	TGTGCCAGCAGTGATGGGAGTGTGAACGAGCAGTACTTC
TRBV29-1	TRBD1	TRBJ1-1	-	CSVNRDRGAEAFF	TGCAGCGTTAACCGGGACAGGGGCGCTGAAGCTTTCTTT
TRBV7-9	-	TRBJ2-1	once	CASTMPGSAYNEQFF	TGTGCCAGCACTATGCCGGGATCTGCCTACAATGAGCAGTTCTTC
TRBV19	TRBD1	TRBJ1-6	-	CASSYRGENSPLHF	TGTGCCAGTAGTTACAGGGGGGAGAATTCACCCCTCCACTTT
TRBV11-3	-	TRBJ1-1	few	CASSSSAFAEAFF	TGTGCCAGCAGCAGCTCCGCATTCGCTGAAGCTTTCTTT
TRBV6-6	TRBD1	TRBJ1-4	-	CASSLQGATNEKLFF	TGTGCCAGCAGTCTCCAGGGGGCAACTAATGAAAAACTGTTTTTT
TRBV29-1	TRBD1	TRBJ1-4	-	CSVGTGGGEKLFF	TGCAGCGTTGGGACAGGGGGCGGGGAAAAACTGTTTTTT
TRBV10-3	-	TRBJ2-1	-	CAISESGGVAYNEQFF	TGTGCCATCAGTGAGTCGGGAGGAGTGGCTTACAATGAGCAGTTCTTC
TRBV6-4	-	TRBJ2-1	medium-sized	CASSDSSLGGENEQFF	TGTGCCAGCAGTGACTCGAGTCTGGGGGGTGAGAATGAGCAGTTCTTC
TRBV19	-	TRBJ2-3	-	CASSMSSGTWDTQYF	TGTGCCAGTAGTATGAGTAGCGGTACGTGGGATACGCAGTATTTT
TRBV9	-	TRBJ2-3	-	CASSVANADTQYF	TGTGCCAGCAGCGTAGCTAACGCAGATACGCAGTATTTT
TRBV18	TRBD1	TRBJ1-1	-	CASSPRATGPMNTEAFF	TGTGCCAGCTCACCACGGGCGACAGGGCCCATGAACACTGAAGCTTTCTTT
TRBV5-1	-	TRBJ2-2	-	CASSNAGPVAGELFF	TGCGCCAGCAGCAATGCCGGCCCGGTAGCAGGGGAGCTGTTTTTT
TRBV5-1	-	TRBJ2-1	-	CASTPGGGASYNEQFF	TGCGCCAGCACCCCAGGAGGGGGCGCCTCCTACAATGAGCAGTTCTTC
TRBV19	-	TRBJ2-6	once	CASSRGFPGANVLTF	TGTGCCAGTAGCCGAGGGTTCCCTGGGGCCAACGTCCTGACTTTC
TRBV5-1	TRBD2	TRBJ2-1	-	CASSLRTSGTQSSYNEQFF	TGCGCCAGCAGCCTAAGGACTAGCGGGACACAGAGCTCCTACAATGAGCAGTTCTTC
TRBV9	-	TRBJ1-3	-	CASSVGGGPSGNTIYF	TGTGCCAGCAGCGTGGGAGGGGGGCCCTCTGGAAACACCATATATTTT
TRBV6-1	-	TRBJ1-1	-	CASRALGQRLAFF	TGTGCCAGCAGGGCCCTGGGACAACGTCTCGCTTTCTTT
TRBV19	TRBD2	TRBJ2-3	few	CASSTPGLAGGADTQYF	TGTGCCAGTAGTACTCCAGGACTAGCGGGTGGAGCAGATACGCAGTATTTT
TRBV5-6	-	TRBJ1-5	-	CASSGGAGNQPQHF	TGTGCCAGCAGCGGCGGCGCAGGCAATCAGCCCCAGCATTTT
TRBV9	TRBD1	TRBJ2-3	-	CASSDLLPGQATDTQYF	TGTGCCAGCAGCGACCTTCTTCCGGGACAGGCCACAGATACGCAGTATTTT
TRBV28	TRBD1	TRBJ2-6	-	CATAGTGGSGANVLTF	TGTGCCACCGCCGGGACAGGGGGCTCTGGGGCCAACGTCCTGACTTTC
TRBV10-1	TRBD2	TRBJ2-1	-	CASSVSSGRAYEQFF	TGCGCCAGCAGTGTTTCTAGCGGGAGGGCATATGAGCAGTTCTTC
TRBV11-1	-	TRBJ1-2	-	CASTSGTDYGYTF	TGTGCCAGCACCTCCGGTACTGACTATGGCTACACCTTC
TRBV5-1	-	TRBJ2-5	-	CASSQRGQETQYF	TGCGCCAGCAGTCAACGGGGTCAAGAGACCCAGTACTTC
TRBV18	-	TRBJ1-2	-	CASSPSAGASYGYTF	TGTGCCAGCTCACCATCGGCGGGGGCGAGCTATGGCTACACCTTC
TRBV29-1	TRBD2	TRBJ2-1	-	CSVRGLAGAFSQVF	TGCAGCGTTCGAGGACTAGCGGGAGCCTTTTCCCAGGTCTTC
TRBV5-1	TRBD1	TRBJ1-1	-	CASRQGPYTEAFF	TGCGCCAGCCGACAGGGGCCATATACTGAAGCTTTCTTT
TRBV7-9	TRBD1	TRBJ1-4	-	CASSPGQGWSEKLFF	TGTGCCAGCAGCCCCGGACAGGGTTGGAGCGAAAAACTGTTTTTT
TRBV5-1	-	TRBJ1-1	-	CASSPGPGGRWTEAFF	TGCGCCAGCAGCCCCGGTCCCGGGGGTAGATGGACTGAAGCTTTCTTT
TRBV7-3	TRBD2	TRBJ2-2	-	CASSLGTSGLGGELFF	TGTGCCAGCAGCCTGGGGACTAGCGGGTTAGGCGGGGAGCTGTTTTTT
TRBV5-6	-	TRBJ1-2	-	CASRQGYGYTF	TGTGCCAGCAGGCAGGGCTATGGCTACACCTTC
TRBV5-4	-	TRBJ1-1	-	CASSLTRTGGHTEAFF	TGTGCCAGCAGCTTGACCCGGACCGGGGGGCACACTGAAGCTTTCTTT
TRBV4-3	-	TRBJ2-1	-	CASSNRDSYNEQFF	TGCGCCAGCAGCAACCGGGACTCCTACAATGAGCAGTTCTTC
TRBV7-3	-	TRBJ2-5	-	CASSIGAHSETQYF	TGTGCCAGCAGTATTGGAGCTCACTCGGAGACCCAGTACTTC
TRBV5-1	TRBD2	TRBJ2-3	once	CASSLEGREGTDTQYF	TGCGCCAGCAGCTTGGAGGGGCGGGAGGGCACAGATACGCAGTATTTT